The 19 T cell receptor beta chains in this list originate from one sample, sequenced in a study of blood T cell repertoires in COVID-19. Method: immunoSEQ multiplex PCR; TCRdb's copy keeps in-frame clones and lacks some. The sample includes about 380,000 clones, 89% of them seen just once. The sample was peripheral blood. These receptors came from a man in his forties or fifties with acute or convalescent COVID-19.

The chain couples TRBV7-9 to TRBJ1-1, with 11 bases identical to TRBD1. The germline V gene encodes CDR1 SEHNR and CDR2 FQNEAQ (reference sequence). This CDR3 is built from 17 residues. Trimming at V came to 1 base and at J to 4 bases, leaving 8 bases not matched to a gene. The DNA of the CDR3 is TGTGCCAGCAGCTTAGGGACAGGGGGCGCAAGGTCCACTGAAGCTTTCTTT. It translates to CASSLGTGGARSTEAFF.

This clone was detected once. This chain joins TRBV9 and TRBJ1-1, with 7 bases identical to TRBD1. Trimming cost V 4 bases and J 7 bases; bases outside gene matches: 19. Germline V gives CDR1 SGDLS, CDR2 YYNGEE. This CDR3 comprises 17 residues. This CDR3 reads CASSPDGFIRGRGEAFF. The CDR3 DNA is TGTGCCAGCAGCCCAGACGGGTTTATCAGGGGGAGAGGTGAAGCTTTCTTT.

The DNA for the CDR3 is TGCGCCAGCAGCCATAATTTTGAACAGATTGCAACTAATGAAAAACTGTTTTTT. It translates to CASSHNFEQIATNEKLFF. This chain uses TRBV5-1 with TRBJ1-4; D gene ambiguous. The CDR3 totals 18 residues. Germline lookup yields CDR1 SGHRS and CDR2 YFSETQ. The V and J ends lost 4 bases and 0 bases respectively, with 19 bases between them. The entire variable domain, with the rest obtained from reference TRBV5-1 and TRBJ1-4, is as follows: KAGVTQTPRYLIKTRGQQVTLSCSPISGHRSVSWYQQTPGQGLQFLFEYFSETQRNKGNFPGRFSGRQFSNSRSEMNVSTLELGDSALYLCASSHNFEQIATNEKLFFGSGTQLSVL.

CDR3 DNA: TGTGCCAGCATGCCAGAAAGGAACACCGGGGAGCTGTTTTTT. Protein product: CASMPERNTGELFF. The V call is TRBV6-4, the J call TRBJ2-2; no clear D. This CDR3 spans 14 amino acids. The V end lost 7 bases, the J end lost 1 base, and 10 bases lay between the germline ends. Germline CDR1 and CDR2: MRHNA and SNTAGT.

The gene calls are TRBV27 and TRBJ2-1; D ambiguous. Germline V gene sequence: CDR1 MNHEY, CDR2 SMNVEV (reference sequence). The CDR3 is 13 residues long. V was clipped by 1 base and J by 8 bases, with 9 bases between them. CDR3 in amino acids: CASSLYVFHEQFF. CDR3 DNA: TGTGCCAGCAGTTTATATGTCTTCCATGAGCAGTTCTTC.

The gene calls are TRBV11-1 and TRBJ1-2; D not resolved. Germline CDR1 SGHAT, CDR2 FQDESV (reference sequence). CDR3 size: 15 residues. V was trimmed by 5 bases and J by 2 bases, leaving 15 bases between them. Here the CDR3 reads CASSPDVGRNYGYTF. DNA for the CDR3: TGTGCCAGCAGCCCAGATGTCGGCAGGAACTATGGCTACACCTTC.

The chain has TRBV6-2 or TRBV6-3 and TRBJ2-7; 9 bases fit TRBD1. Trimming cost V 2 bases and J 3 bases; bases outside gene matches: 2. Germline V gene sequence: CDR1 MNHEY, CDR2 SVGEGT. This CDR3 spans 14 amino acids. The CDR3 nucleotides read TGTGCCAGCAGTTACGGGACAGGGCGCTACGAGCAGTACTTC. Protein sequence: CASSYGTGRYEQYF.

The chain couples TRBV12-3 or TRBV12-4 to TRBJ2-2, with unresolved D. This CDR3 is 12 amino acids long. V was shortened by 5 bases and J by 5 bases, with 6 bases between the two germline ends. CDR3 in DNA: TGTGCCAGCAGTCTGACTACCGGGGAGCTGTTTTTT. Translation: CASSLTTGELFF.

The chain couples TRBV10-3 to TRBJ2-5, with 7 bases identical to TRBD1. CDR1 is ENHRY and CDR2 is SYGVKD in the germline V gene. This CDR3 spans 13 amino acids. V lost 8 bases to trimming and J lost 4 bases; unmatched junction nucleotides: 7. The DNA of the CDR3 is TGTGCCATCCACGACGGGACAGTAGAGACCCAGTACTTC. It translates to CAIHDGTVETQYF.

Of note for this clone: Different DNA sequences within this sample yield the same CDR3. The genes are TRBV6-5 and TRBJ1-3, with D uncertain. V lost 6 bases and J 1 base, leaving 7 bases between the germline ends. The length of the CDR3 is 13 residues. Looked up from germline, CDR1 is MNHEY and CDR2 is SVGAGI. CDR3 in DNA: TGTGCCAGCAGCAGAGGATCTGGAAACACCATATATTTT. It yields the protein CASSRGSGNTIYF.

Details on this clone: Other DNA sequences from this sample encode an identical CDR3 as well. The V call is TRBV27, the J call TRBJ1-5; D unclear. The CDR3 covers 15 residues. Deletions cut 1 base from V and 1 base from J, with 8 bases between. The germline V gene encodes CDR1 MNHEY and CDR2 SMNVEV (reference sequence). This CDR3 is CASSLWGGSNQPQHF. CDR3 in DNA: TGTGCCAGCAGTTTATGGGGAGGGAGCAATCAGCCCCAGCATTTT.

This chain links TRBV27 with TRBJ2-7, with TRBD2 matching 8 bases. Trimming at V came to 6 bases and at J to 3 bases, leaving 7 bases not matched to a gene. The CDR3 loop spans 14 amino acids. The V gene's germline CDR1 is MNHEY and CDR2 SMNVEV (reference sequence). DNA of the CDR3: TGTGCCAGCAGCCGAGCGGGAGTCTTCTACGAGCAGTACTTC. This translates into CASSRAGVFYEQYF.

The genes are TRBV7-8 and TRBJ2-7, with 8 bases fitting TRBD2. V lost 5 bases, J lost 5 bases, and 11 bases stayed unmatched. The germline V gene encodes CDR1 SGHVS and CDR2 FQNEAQ. This CDR3 contains 15 residues. The CDR3 DNA reads TGTGCCAGCAGCCCCGGGAGGGTCCAGCACCACGAGCAGTACTTC. This sequence encodes CASSPGRVQHHEQYF.

The CDR3 bases are TGTGCCAGCAGCAAGGACAGGGAACCCGCCTATGGCTACACCTTC. Translation gives CASSKDREPAYGYTF. The gene calls are TRBV13 and TRBJ1-2, with TRBD1 matching over 8 bases. CDR1 and CDR2 (germline): PRHDT, FYEKMQ (reference sequence). Germline trimming cut 5 bases from V and 4 bases from J; bases unmatched to any gene: 9. The CDR3 contains 15 residues.

J is TRBJ1-6 and V is TRBV28; D might be TRBD1 (5 bases). V was cut by 6 bases and J by 6 bases, with 18 bases left in between. Germline V gene data show CDR1 as MDHEN and CDR2 as SYDVKM. CDR3 size: 16 residues. The chain's CDR3 is CASREYDSALNSPLHF. CDR3 coding DNA: TGTGCCAGCAGGGAATACGACAGCGCGCTTAATTCACCCCTCCACTTT.

The table lists this clone with a count of one. This sequence joins TRBV28 and TRBJ2-6, with D maybe TRBD1 (5 bases). CDR3 length: 16 residues. Deletions cut 2 bases from V and 2 bases from J, with 10 bases between. From germline, CDR1 is MDHEN and CDR2 SYDVKM. The CDR3 DNA follows: TGTGCCAGCAGTTTACGAAGGGGCGCTGGGGCCAACGTCCTGACTTTC. Translating gives CASSLRRGAGANVLTF. Full variable domain (remainder filled in from reference TRBV28 and TRBJ2-6): DVKVTQSSRYLVKRTGEKVFLECVQDMDHENMFWYRQDPGLGLRLIYFSYDVKMKEKGDIPEGYSVSREKKERFSLILESASTNQTSMYLCASSLRRGAGANVLTFGAGSRLTVL.

V is TRBV5-4 and J is TRBJ2-7; 10 bases fit TRBD2. The junction had 4 bases not matched to a gene; V was cut back by 0 bases and J by 4 bases. The CDR3 length is 15 residues. CDR1 is SGHNT and CDR2 is YYREEE in the germline V gene (reference sequence). The CDR3 DNA is TGTGCCAGCAGCTTGGGGCTAGCGGGGGTGTACGAGCAGTACTTC. This codes for CASSLGLAGVYEQYF.

The CDR3 DNA reads TGTGCCAGCAGTTTGTATAACTATGGCTACACCTTC. It codes for CASSLYNYGYTF. This sequence joins TRBV28 and TRBJ1-2; D gene ambiguous. This CDR3 region has 12 residues. V lost 3 bases, J lost 1 base, and 3 bases lay in between. Germline V gene sequence: CDR1 MDHEN, CDR2 SYDVKM.

This sequence joins TRBV2 and TRBJ1-5, with D possibly matching TRBD1 (6 bases). Trimming pared 7 bases from V and 4 bases from J, leaving 14 bases between. The CDR3 length is 14 residues. Looked up from germline, CDR1 is SNHLY and CDR2 is FYNNEI. This CDR3 is CASTPDSQNQPQHF. CDR3 sequence (DNA): TGTGCCAGCACCCCGGACAGCCAAAATCAGCCCCAGCATTTT.